This is a list of T cell receptor beta chains from one sample in a study of T cell responses to AZD1222 COVID-19 vaccine. Using immunoSEQ multiplex PCR, the repertoire was profiled, and TCRdb retains in-frame clones only, with some absent. Counted here are fewer than 120,000 clones, 70% to 90% occurring once; the ten biggest clones make up around 3.2%. The sequencing here drew on peripheral blood, taken on day 0 of AZD1222 vaccination. These receptor sequences come from an adult in good health. Both conserved end residues are part of each CDR3. The order of the fields is J gene, V gene, D gene, clone size, CDR3 protein, CDR3 DNA. D genes are given only for firm matches. Some rows have no size entry. The others give once, few or many, or a class for an expanded clone.

j_gene: TRBJ1-2
v_gene: TRBV14
d_gene: NA
abundance: NA
CDR3aa: CASSQDRGYTF
CDR3nt: TGTGCCAGCAGCCAAGACCGTGGCTACACCTTC

j_gene: TRBJ1-2
v_gene: TRBV5-1
d_gene: NA
abundance: NA
CDR3aa: CASSDRQGTNYGYTF
CDR3nt: TGCGCCAGCAGCGACCGTCAGGGGACGAACTATGGCTACACCTTC

j_gene: TRBJ2-1
v_gene: TRBV5-4
d_gene: TRBD2
abundance: NA
CDR3aa: CASSLPTGGWNEQFF
CDR3nt: TGTGCCAGCAGCTTGCCCACGGGAGGGTGGAATGAGCAGTTCTTC

j_gene: TRBJ2-7
v_gene: TRBV9
d_gene: NA
abundance: NA
CDR3aa: CASSVTPRDEQYF
CDR3nt: TGTGCCAGCAGCGTAACCCCTAGAGACGAGCAGTACTTC

j_gene: TRBJ1-2
v_gene: TRBV2
d_gene: TRBD1
abundance: NA
CDR3aa: CASRETGAYGYTF
CDR3nt: TGTGCCAGCAGGGAGACAGGGGCCTATGGCTACACCTTC

j_gene: TRBJ2-2
v_gene: TRBV2
d_gene: TRBD2
abundance: NA
CDR3aa: CASTPGGGSANTGELFF
CDR3nt: TGTGCCAGCACGCCGGGAGGCGGGAGTGCGAACACCGGGGAGCTGTTTTTT

j_gene: TRBJ2-2
v_gene: TRBV27
d_gene: NA
abundance: NA
CDR3aa: CASSSLQGDGGELFF
CDR3nt: TGTGCCAGCAGTTCGCTACAGGGTGATGGCGGGGAGCTGTTTTTT

j_gene: TRBJ2-2
v_gene: TRBV7-7
d_gene: TRBD2
abundance: NA
CDR3aa: CASSLSSGVNTGELFF
CDR3nt: TGTGCTAGCAGCTTGTCTAGCGGGGTAAACACCGGGGAGCTGTTTTTT

j_gene: TRBJ2-5
v_gene: TRBV6-1
d_gene: NA
abundance: once
CDR3aa: CASSDGSTGIQETQYF
CDR3nt: TGTGCCAGCAGTGACGGGTCCACGGGAATCCAAGAGACCCAGTACTTC

j_gene: TRBJ2-5
v_gene: TRBV7-3
d_gene: TRBD1
abundance: NA
CDR3aa: CASSLQGAPMETQYF
CDR3nt: TGTGCCAGCAGCTTACAGGGGGCGCCGATGGAGACCCAGTACTTC

j_gene: TRBJ2-3
v_gene: TRBV2
d_gene: TRBD1
abundance: NA
CDR3aa: CASRDPGGLSTDTQYF
CDR3nt: TGTGCCAGCAGGGATCCAGGGGGCTTAAGCACAGATACGCAGTATTTT

j_gene: TRBJ1-4
v_gene: TRBV6-1
d_gene: TRBD1
abundance: NA
CDR3aa: CASSDHRGHKEKLFF
CDR3nt: TGTGCCAGCAGTGATCACAGGGGGCATAAAGAAAAACTGTTTTTT

j_gene: TRBJ1-2
v_gene: TRBV6-2/TRBV6-3
d_gene: NA
abundance: once
CDR3aa: CASSVDTGYGYTF
CDR3nt: TGTGCCAGCAGTGTGGATACAGGGTATGGCTACACCTTC

j_gene: TRBJ2-2
v_gene: TRBV30
d_gene: TRBD1
abundance: NA
CDR3aa: CAWVETGTTGELFF
CDR3nt: TGTGCCTGGGTTGAGACAGGGACCACCGGGGAGCTGTTTTTT

j_gene: TRBJ2-7
v_gene: TRBV5-4
d_gene: TRBD2
abundance: NA
CDR3aa: CASSPGTSGATYEQYF
CDR3nt: TGTGCCAGCAGTCCCGGGACTAGCGGCGCGACCTACGAGCAGTACTTC

j_gene: TRBJ1-5
v_gene: TRBV20-1
d_gene: NA
abundance: large
CDR3aa: CSASSPQLESNQPQHF
CDR3nt: TGCAGTGCTAGTTCCCCCCAACTGGAGAGCAATCAGCCCCAGCATTTT

j_gene: TRBJ1-2
v_gene: TRBV6-2/TRBV6-3
d_gene: NA
abundance: NA
CDR3aa: CASSLGGGYTF
CDR3nt: TGTGCCAGCAGTCTCGGGGGTGGCTACACCTTC

j_gene: TRBJ2-7
v_gene: TRBV5-4
d_gene: TRBD2
abundance: NA
CDR3aa: CASSSTSGRARDEQYF
CDR3nt: TGTGCCAGCAGCTCAACTAGCGGGAGGGCCCGGGACGAGCAGTACTTC

j_gene: TRBJ1-5
v_gene: TRBV30
d_gene: NA
abundance: NA
CDR3aa: CAWTPGAAGWPQHF
CDR3nt: TGTGCCTGGACCCCGGGAGCCGCGGGGTGGCCCCAGCATTTT

j_gene: TRBJ2-7
v_gene: TRBV30
d_gene: NA
abundance: NA
CDR3aa: CAWRRAGGNEQYF
CDR3nt: TGTGCCTGGAGAAGGGCAGGGGGGAACGAGCAGTACTTC